A single sample gave rise to the 9 T cell receptor beta chains below, sequenced in a study of memory CD4+ T cells and cytomegalovirus serostatus. Single viable CD3+CD4+CD8-CD45RO+ cells were sorted as the memory CD4+ T cells. Profiling relied on immunoSEQ multiplex PCR, and the TCRdb table lists in-frame clones only, not all of them. This table has 70,000 or so clones, under 80% appearing once. The sequencing input was memory CD4+ T cells from blood. These receptors were collected from an adult in good health and CMV-seropositive.

The chain combines TRBV5-1 with TRBJ1-1, with a weak D call TRBD1 (6 bases). The V end was cut by 2 bases, the J end by 6 bases, with 14 bases between. CDR3 length: 14 amino acids. CDR1 and CDR2 from the germline V gene are SGHRS and YFSETQ. DNA for the CDR3: TGCGCCAGCAGCTTCGGGGGAGGGGGGGCTGAAGCTTTCTTT. Protein: CASSFGGGGAEAFF.

The rearrangement joins TRBV27 to TRBJ2-1, with 11 bases matching TRBD1. Germline CDR1 and CDR2: MNHEY and SMNVEV (reference sequence). The junction had 4 bases not matched to a gene; V was cut back by 5 bases and J by 4 bases. The CDR3 length is 15 residues. The CDR3 loop reads CASSPGQGAYNEQFF. The CDR3 bases are TGTGCCAGCAGTCCCGGACAGGGGGCTTACAATGAGCAGTTCTTC.

J is TRBJ2-7 and V is TRBV27; 10 bases are shared with TRBD1. V dropped 4 bases and J dropped 3; count of bases not matched to a gene: 12. The germline V gene encodes CDR1 MNHEY and CDR2 SMNVEV (reference sequence). The CDR3 is made up of 17 amino acids. CDR3 nucleotides: TGTGCCAGCAGTTATGTCGGTCGAGGACAGGGGGGCTACGAGCAGTACTTC. This codes for CASSYVGRGQGGYEQYF.

The chain carries TRBV19 and TRBJ1-1; D is perhaps TRBD1 (6 bases). The CDR3 is 15 residues long. The V gene lost 5 bases and the J gene lost 5 bases, with 18 bases spanning the gap. Germline values: CDR1 LNHDA, CDR2 SQIVND (reference sequence). CDR3 sequence reads: CASSPFAGRGTEAFF. The CDR3 nucleotides read TGTGCCAGTAGTCCCTTCGCGGGCAGGGGAACTGAAGCTTTCTTT.

The sample holds a few counts of this clone. The genes are TRBV5-8 and TRBJ2-7, with D tentatively TRBD1 (5 bases). CDR3 length: 15 residues. V lost 3 bases, J lost 0 bases, and 13 bases lay in between. CDR1 is SGHTS and CDR2 is YDEGEE in the germline V gene. In nucleotides, the CDR3 is TGTGCCAGCAGCTCCGGACAAACCTTCTCCTACGAGCAGTACTTC. It codes for CASSSGQTFSYEQYF.

This rearrangement joins TRBV7-9 to TRBJ2-5, with no clear D. V was shortened by 2 bases and J by 5 bases, with 3 bases between the two germline ends. CDR3 length equals 11 residues. Germline V CDR1 and CDR2: SEHNR, FQNEAQ (reference sequence). The CDR3 coding sequence is TGTGCCAGCAGCTTATGGGAGACCCAGTACTTC. It translates to CASSLWETQYF.

V is TRBV6-5 and J is TRBJ1-1; D gene ambiguous. V was pared by 2 bases and J by 4 bases, with 8 bases between. The CDR3 has 13 amino acids. The germline V gene has CDR1 MNHEY and CDR2 SVGAGI. The chain's CDR3 is CASSYGQGTEAFF. CDR3 nucleotides: TGTGCCAGCAGTTACGGCCAAGGCACTGAAGCTTTCTTT.

The chain recombines TRBV6-1 with TRBJ2-1, with D tentatively TRBD2 (5 bases). The CDR3 has 13 residues. V was pared by 7 bases and J by 4 bases, with 11 bases between. Germline CDR1 is MNHNS and CDR2 is SASEGT. The CDR3 DNA reads as TGTGCCAGCAATAAAAGCGGTTACAATGAGCAGTTCTTC. Translated, it gives CASNKSGYNEQFF.

This chain joins TRBV27 and TRBJ1-4, with a possible D match to TRBD1 (5 bases). V was clipped by 4 bases and J by 5 bases, with 17 bases between them. Germline CDR1 and CDR2: MNHEY and SMNVEV (reference sequence). The CDR3 extends over 16 amino acids. CDR3 sequence: CASSSFAGRPNEKLFF. The CDR3 DNA reads as TGTGCCAGCAGTTCCTTCGCGGGACGACCGAATGAAAAACTGTTTTTT.